In this sample, the clone carrying this T cell receptor (beta chain) turned up a few times. What it binds is not known. This entry is derived from a study of cytomegalovirus exposure and HLA in healthy donors. The study's findings and limits: Later work showed greater clonal expansion in HLA-associated TCR beta chains than in equally common others. Presence/absence analyses treated sequencing depth as roughly uniform across donors.

The CDR3 has 16 residues. The V segment lost 2 bases and the J segment 5 bases; nucleotides outside the gene matches: 9. Germline V gene data show CDR1 as MNHEY and CDR2 as SVGAGI. Researchers ran the PCR with 60 Vbeta and 13 Jbeta primers. Assay used: immunoSEQ multiplex PCR; TCRdb lists only in-frame clones, some missing. Of approximately 160,000 clones listed, about 68% are singletons. The sequencing sample was made of PBMCs. This sequence joins TRBV6-5 and TRBJ2-7, with 10 bases identical to TRBD2. The TCR originated in a man between 18 and 29 years old in good health and CMV-seronegative. The CDR3 reads CASSYSLTSGNHEQYF. DNA for the CDR3: TGTGCCAGCAGTTACAGTCTTACTAGCGGGAATCACGAGCAGTACTTC.